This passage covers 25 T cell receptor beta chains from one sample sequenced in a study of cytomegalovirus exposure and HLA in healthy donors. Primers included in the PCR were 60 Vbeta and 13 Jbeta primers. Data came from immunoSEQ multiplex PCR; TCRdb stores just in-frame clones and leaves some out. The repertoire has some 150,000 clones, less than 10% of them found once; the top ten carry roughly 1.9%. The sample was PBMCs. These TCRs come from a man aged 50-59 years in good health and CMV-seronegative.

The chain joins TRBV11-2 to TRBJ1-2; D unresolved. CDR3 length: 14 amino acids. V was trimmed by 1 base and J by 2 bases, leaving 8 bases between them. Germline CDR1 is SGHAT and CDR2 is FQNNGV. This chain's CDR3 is CASSLGGGNYGYTF. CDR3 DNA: TGTGCCAGCAGCTTAGGCGGCGGGAACTATGGCTACACCTTC.

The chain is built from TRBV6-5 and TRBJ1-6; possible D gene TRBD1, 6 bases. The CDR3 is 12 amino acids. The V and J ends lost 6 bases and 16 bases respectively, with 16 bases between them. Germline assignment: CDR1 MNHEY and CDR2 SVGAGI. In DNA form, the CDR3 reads TGTGCCAGCAGACCGGGACAAGCAAGTCTCCACTTT. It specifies CASRPGQASLHF.

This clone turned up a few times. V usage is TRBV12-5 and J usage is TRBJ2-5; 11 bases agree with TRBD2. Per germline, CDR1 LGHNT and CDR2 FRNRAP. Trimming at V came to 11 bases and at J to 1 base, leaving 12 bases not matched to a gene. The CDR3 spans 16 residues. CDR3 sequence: CAAGFGLAGGQETQYF. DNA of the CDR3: TGTGCTGCGGGTTTTGGGCTAGCGGGGGGCCAAGAGACCCAGTACTTC.

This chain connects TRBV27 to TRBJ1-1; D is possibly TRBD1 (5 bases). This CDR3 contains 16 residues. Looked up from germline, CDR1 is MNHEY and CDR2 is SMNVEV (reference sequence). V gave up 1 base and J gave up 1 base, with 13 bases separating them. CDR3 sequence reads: CASSLWQGWGNTEAFF. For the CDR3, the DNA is TGTGCCAGCAGTTTATGGCAGGGCTGGGGGAACACTGAAGCTTTCTTT.

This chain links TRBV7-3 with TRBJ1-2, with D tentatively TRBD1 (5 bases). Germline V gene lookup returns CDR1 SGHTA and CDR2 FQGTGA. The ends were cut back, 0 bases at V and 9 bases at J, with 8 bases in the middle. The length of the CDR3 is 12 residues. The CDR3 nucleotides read TGTGCCAGCAGCTTAACAGCAGGGCGCTACACCTTC. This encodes CASSLTAGRYTF.

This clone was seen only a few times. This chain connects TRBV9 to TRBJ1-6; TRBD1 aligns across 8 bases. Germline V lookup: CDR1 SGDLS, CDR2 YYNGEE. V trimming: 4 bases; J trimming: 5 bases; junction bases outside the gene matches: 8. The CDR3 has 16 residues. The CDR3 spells CASSSDRGNNNSPLHF. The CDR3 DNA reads TGTGCCAGCAGCTCCGACAGGGGAAATAATAATTCACCCCTCCACTTT.

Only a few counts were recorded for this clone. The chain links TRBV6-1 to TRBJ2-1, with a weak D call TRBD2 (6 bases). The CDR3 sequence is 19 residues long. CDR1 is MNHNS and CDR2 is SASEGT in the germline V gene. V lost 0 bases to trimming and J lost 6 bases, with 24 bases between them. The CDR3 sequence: CASSEAHVAANLRVNEQFF. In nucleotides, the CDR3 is TGTGCCAGCAGTGAAGCGCATGTAGCGGCCAACCTTCGAGTCAATGAGCAGTTCTTC.

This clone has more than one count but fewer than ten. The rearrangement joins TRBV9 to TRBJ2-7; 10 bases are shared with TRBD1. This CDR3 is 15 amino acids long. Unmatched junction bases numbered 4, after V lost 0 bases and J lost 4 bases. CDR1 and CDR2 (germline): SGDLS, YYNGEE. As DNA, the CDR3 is TGTGCCAGCAGCGTAGGGACAGGGGGAGGTTACGAGCAGTACTTC. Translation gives CASSVGTGGGYEQYF.

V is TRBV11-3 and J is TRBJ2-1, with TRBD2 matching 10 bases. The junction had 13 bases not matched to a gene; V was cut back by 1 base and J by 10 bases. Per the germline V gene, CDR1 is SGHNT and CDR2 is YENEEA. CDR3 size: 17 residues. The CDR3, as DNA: TGTGCCAGCAGCTTAGGGGTCCCTAGCGGGAGTGGTAGGGAGCAGTTCTTC. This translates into CASSLGVPSGSGREQFF.

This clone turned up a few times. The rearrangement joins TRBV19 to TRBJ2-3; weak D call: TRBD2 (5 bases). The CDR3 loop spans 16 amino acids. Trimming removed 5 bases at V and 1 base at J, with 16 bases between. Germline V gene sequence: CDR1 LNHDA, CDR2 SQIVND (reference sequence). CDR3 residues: CASSPWGSAGTDTQYF. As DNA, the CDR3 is TGTGCCAGTAGTCCATGGGGTAGCGCCGGCACAGATACGCAGTATTTT.

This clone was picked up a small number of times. DNA for the CDR3: TGCAGTGCTCGTCCCAACTATGGCTACACCTTC. Its translation: CSARPNYGYTF. This chain joins TRBV20-1 and TRBJ1-2; D unclear. V was clipped by 5 bases and J by 2 bases, with 6 bases between them. The length of the CDR3 is 11 residues. Germline CDR1 DFQATT, CDR2 SNEGSKA (reference sequence).

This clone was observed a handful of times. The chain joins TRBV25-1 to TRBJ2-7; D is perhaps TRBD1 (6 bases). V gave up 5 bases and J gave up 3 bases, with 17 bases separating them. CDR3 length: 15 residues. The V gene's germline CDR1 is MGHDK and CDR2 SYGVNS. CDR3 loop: CASSPRGGGLYEQYF. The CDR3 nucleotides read TGTGCCAGCAGTCCTCGTGGGGGCGGACTCTACGAGCAGTACTTC.

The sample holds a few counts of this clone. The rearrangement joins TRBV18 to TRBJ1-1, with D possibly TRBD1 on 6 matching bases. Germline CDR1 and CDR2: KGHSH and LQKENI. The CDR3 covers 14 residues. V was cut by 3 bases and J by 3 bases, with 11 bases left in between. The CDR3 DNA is TGTGCCAGCTCACCGGGGGGGGCCGACACTGAAGCTTTCTTT. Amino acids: CASSPGGADTEAFF.

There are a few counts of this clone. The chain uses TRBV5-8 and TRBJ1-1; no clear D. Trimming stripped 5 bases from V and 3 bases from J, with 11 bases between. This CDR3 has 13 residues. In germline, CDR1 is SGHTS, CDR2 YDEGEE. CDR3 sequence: CASSFWRDTEAFF. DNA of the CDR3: TGTGCCAGCAGTTTCTGGAGGGACACTGAAGCTTTCTTT.

The CDR3 DNA reads TGTGCCAGCTCAAGGGACAGCATGGGAAACACCATATATTTT. As protein: CASSRDSMGNTIYF. The V gene is TRBV18, the J gene TRBJ1-3, with 7 bases lining up with TRBD1. The germline CDR1 and CDR2 sequences are KGHSH and LQKENI. J was trimmed by 4 bases and V by 5 bases; bases with no gene match: 5. The CDR3 covers 14 residues.

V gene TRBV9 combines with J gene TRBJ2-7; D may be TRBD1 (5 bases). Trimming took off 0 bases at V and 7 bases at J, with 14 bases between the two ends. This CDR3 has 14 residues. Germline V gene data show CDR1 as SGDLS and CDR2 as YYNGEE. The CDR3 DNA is TGTGCCAGCAGCGTAGACAGGCGCCCCGGGGAGCAGTACTTC. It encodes CASSVDRRPGEQYF.

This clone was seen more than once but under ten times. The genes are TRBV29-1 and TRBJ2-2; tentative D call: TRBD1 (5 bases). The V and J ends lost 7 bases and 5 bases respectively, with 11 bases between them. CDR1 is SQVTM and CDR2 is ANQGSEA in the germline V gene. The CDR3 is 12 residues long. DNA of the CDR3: TGCAGCGCTGGAAGGGGAACCGGGGAGCTGTTTTTT. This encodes CSAGRGTGELFF.

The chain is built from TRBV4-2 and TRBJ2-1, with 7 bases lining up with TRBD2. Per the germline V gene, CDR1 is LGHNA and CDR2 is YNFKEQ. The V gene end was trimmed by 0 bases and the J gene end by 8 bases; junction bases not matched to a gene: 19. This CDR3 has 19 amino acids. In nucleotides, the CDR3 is TGTGCCAGCAGCCAAGATCCGCTTTCAGGCGGGAGACCATGGCATGAGCAGTTCTTC. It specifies CASSQDPLSGGRPWHEQFF.

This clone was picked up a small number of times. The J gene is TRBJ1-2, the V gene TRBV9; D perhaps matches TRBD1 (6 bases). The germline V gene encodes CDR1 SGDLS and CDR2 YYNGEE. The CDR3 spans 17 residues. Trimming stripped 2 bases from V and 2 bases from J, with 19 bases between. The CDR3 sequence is CASSVHVQQGGNYGYTF. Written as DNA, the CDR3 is TGTGCCAGCAGCGTCCACGTCCAACAGGGAGGGAACTATGGCTACACCTTC. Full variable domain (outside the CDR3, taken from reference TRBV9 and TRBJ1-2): DSGVTQTPKHLITATGQRVTLRCSPRSGDLSVYWYQQSLDQGLQFLIQYYNGEERAKGNILERFSAQQFPDLHSELNLSSLELGDSALYFCASSVHVQQGGNYGYTFGSGTRLTVV.

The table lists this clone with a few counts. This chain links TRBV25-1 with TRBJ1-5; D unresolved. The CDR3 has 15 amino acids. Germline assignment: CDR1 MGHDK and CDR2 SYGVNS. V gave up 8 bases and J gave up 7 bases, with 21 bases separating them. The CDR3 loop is CASPSGGRGRQPQHF. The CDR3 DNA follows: TGTGCCAGCCCCTCGGGAGGACGAGGGCGACAGCCCCAGCATTTT.

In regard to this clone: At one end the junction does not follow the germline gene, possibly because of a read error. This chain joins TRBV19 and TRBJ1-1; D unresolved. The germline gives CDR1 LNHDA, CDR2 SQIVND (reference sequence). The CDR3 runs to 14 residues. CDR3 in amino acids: CASRTHTMNTGAFF. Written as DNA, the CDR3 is TGTGCCAGTAGGACTCATACGATGAACACTGGAGCTTTCTTT.

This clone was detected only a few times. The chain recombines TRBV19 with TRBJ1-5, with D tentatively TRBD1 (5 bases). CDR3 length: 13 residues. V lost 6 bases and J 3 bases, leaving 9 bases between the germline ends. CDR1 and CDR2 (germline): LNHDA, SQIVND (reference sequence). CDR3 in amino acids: CASRGPYNQPQHF. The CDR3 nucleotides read TGTGCCAGTAGGGGGCCTTACAATCAGCCCCAGCATTTT. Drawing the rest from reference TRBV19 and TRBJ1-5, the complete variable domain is DGGITQSPKYLFRKEGQNVTLSCEQNLNHDAMYWYRQDPGQGLRLIYYSQIVNDFQKGDIAEGYSVSREKKESFPLTVTSAQKNPTAFYLCASRGPYNQPQHFGDGTRLSIL.

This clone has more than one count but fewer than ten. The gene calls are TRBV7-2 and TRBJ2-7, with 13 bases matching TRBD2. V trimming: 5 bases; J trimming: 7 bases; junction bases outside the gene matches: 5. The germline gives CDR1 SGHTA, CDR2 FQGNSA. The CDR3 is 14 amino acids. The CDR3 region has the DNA TGTGCCAGCAGCCCTACTAGCGGGAGGGGAGAGCAGTACTTC. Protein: CASSPTSGRGEQYF.

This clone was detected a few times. The CDR3 spells CASSSGWDQPQHF. The CDR3 nucleotides read TGTGCCAGCAGTTCAGGGTGGGATCAGCCCCAGCATTTT. V and J are TRBV5-4 and TRBJ1-5, with D maybe TRBD1 (5 bases). CDR1 is SGHNT, CDR2 YYREEE, per germline (reference sequence). The CDR3 totals 13 residues. V lost 5 bases, J lost 5 bases, and 11 bases lay in between.

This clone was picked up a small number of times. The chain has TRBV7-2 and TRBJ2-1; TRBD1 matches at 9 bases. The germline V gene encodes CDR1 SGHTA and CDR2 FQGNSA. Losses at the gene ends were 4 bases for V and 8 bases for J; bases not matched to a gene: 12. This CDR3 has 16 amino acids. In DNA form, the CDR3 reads TGTGCCAGCAGCTCCTCGACCGGGACAGGGCTCGATGAGCAGTTCTTC. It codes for CASSSSTGTGLDEQFF.